These 26 T cell receptor beta chains were sequenced from one sample in a study of blood T cell repertoires in COVID-19. The repertoire was sequenced with immunoSEQ multiplex PCR; TCRdb's copy has only in-frame clones and lacks some. This sample has approximately 82,000 clones; roughly 80% occur once, and the top ten carry approximately 33%. The sequenced material came from peripheral blood. These receptors all come from a woman aged 65 to 85 with acute or convalescent COVID-19.

The CDR3 DNA is TGTGCCAGCAGCATGGGACAGTATAACACTGAAGCTTTCTTT. Translation gives CASSMGQYNTEAFF. This chain uses TRBV5-4 with TRBJ1-1; 7 positions match TRBD1. The germline gives CDR1 SGHNT, CDR2 YYREEE (reference sequence). The V segment lost 4 bases and the J segment 2 bases; nucleotides outside the gene matches: 5. The CDR3 is 14 amino acids.

This clone was observed a handful of times. The genes are TRBV12-5 and TRBJ1-5; 8 bases fit TRBD1. The length of the CDR3 is 14 residues. Germline V CDR1 and CDR2: LGHNT, FRNRAP. Unmatched junction bases numbered 7, after V lost 5 bases and J lost 7 bases. CDR3 sequence: CASGVTGARQPQHF. The CDR3 DNA follows: TGTGCTAGTGGTGTGACAGGGGCAAGACAGCCCCAGCATTTT.

This chain joins TRBV7-9 and TRBJ1-2; 9 bases fit TRBD1. This CDR3 is 14 amino acids long. The germline V gene encodes CDR1 SEHNR and CDR2 FQNEAQ (reference sequence). Trimming removed 6 bases from V and 5 bases from J; junction bases left unmatched: 7. The CDR3 is CASSRQGDKYGYTF. In nucleotides, the CDR3 is TGTGCCAGCAGTCGACAGGGGGATAAGTATGGCTACACCTTC.

The chain recombines TRBV30 with TRBJ2-4; 11 bases are a match to TRBD2. The CDR3 is 15 residues long. V gave up 3 bases and J gave up 9 bases; unmatched junction bases: 10. Germline values: CDR1 GTSNPN, CDR2 SVGIG (reference sequence). CDR3 amino acids: CAWRPTTSGISIQYF. The DNA for the CDR3 is TGTGCCTGGAGGCCAACGACTAGCGGGATCTCCATTCAGTACTTC.

This clone appeared a few times. This rearrangement joins TRBV7-9 to TRBJ1-2; D not certain. The CDR3 sequence is 13 residues long. Per germline, CDR1 SEHNR and CDR2 FQNEAQ (reference sequence). Between the trimmed V and J ends, which lost 3 bases and 7 bases, there was a span of 12 bases. The CDR3 nucleotides are TGTGCCAGCAGCTTCTCCTCCCTAGTTGGCTACACCTTC. It specifies CASSFSSLVGYTF.

CDR3 sequence (DNA): TGTGCCAGCAGCTTAAACAAGGGGGCGCTTGGGGAGCAGTACTTC. Translated, it gives CASSLNKGALGEQYF. The chain recombines TRBV7-2 with TRBJ2-7; 7 bases are a match to TRBD1. V shed 2 bases and J 7 bases; nucleotides not matched to a gene: 11. There are 15 residues in the CDR3. CDR1 and CDR2 (germline): SGHTA, FQGNSA.

The V call is TRBV5-1, the J call TRBJ1-1, with D hard to call. Germline V gene lookup returns CDR1 SGHRS and CDR2 YFSETQ. The CDR3 runs to 14 residues. The V gene lost 4 bases and the J gene lost 5 bases, with 15 bases spanning the gap. This CDR3 reads CASSHLGAETEAFF. The CDR3 DNA reads as TGCGCCAGCAGCCACCTGGGCGCCGAGACTGAAGCTTTCTTT.

This rearrangement joins TRBV6-1 to TRBJ1-2; 8 positions agree with TRBD1. Germline CDR1 reads MNHNS; CDR2 reads SASEGT. The ends lost 7 bases at V and 6 bases at J; junction bases unmatched: 19. The CDR3 runs 17 residues. The chain's CDR3 is CASTERGAWGDRNGYTF. The CDR3 coding sequence is TGTGCCAGCACTGAGCGCGGGGCTTGGGGGGACAGGAATGGCTACACCTTC.

The rearrangement links TRBV7-2 to TRBJ1-1; D is unclear. Trimming removed 3 bases from V and 1 base from J, with 9 bases in between. This CDR3 has 14 amino acids. Germline loops: CDR1 SGHTA, CDR2 FQGNSA. In nucleotides, the CDR3 is TGTGCCAGCAGCTTTGAGCCCTGGAACACTGAAGCTTTCTTT. Residues: CASSFEPWNTEAFF. Filled out from reference TRBV7-2 and TRBJ1-1, the complete variable domain reads GAGVSQSPSNKVTEKGKDVELRCDPISGHTALYWYRQSLGQGLEFLIYFQGNSAPDKSGLPSDRFSAERTGGSVSTLTIQRTQQEDSAVYLCASSFEPWNTEAFFGQGTRLTVV.

This chain connects TRBV29-1 to TRBJ2-1; 12 bases agree with TRBD2. Losses at the gene ends were 2 bases for V and 6 bases for J; bases not matched to a gene: 2. The CDR3 runs to 14 residues. Germline CDR1 reads SQVTM; CDR2 reads ANQGSEA. CDR3: CSVETSGRSNEQFF. CDR3 nucleotide sequence: TGCAGCGTTGAAACTAGCGGGAGGTCCAATGAGCAGTTCTTC.

This clone has only one observation. The chain carries TRBV11-3 and TRBJ2-2; D call uncertain. The CDR3 length is 15 residues. Germline CDR1 reads SGHNT; CDR2 reads YENEEA. Deletions cut 5 bases from V and 4 bases from J, with 14 bases between. The CDR3 here is CASSPSGHRTGELFF. CDR3 coding DNA: TGTGCCAGCAGCCCCTCAGGCCATCGCACCGGGGAGCTGTTTTTT.

V gene TRBV12-5 combines with J gene TRBJ2-5; D perhaps matches TRBD1 (5 bases). This CDR3 is built from 13 residues. Deletions cut 5 bases from V and 1 base from J, with 8 bases between. Germline lookup yields CDR1 LGHNT and CDR2 FRNRAP. The CDR3 loop reads CASGTDSQETQYF. Written as DNA, the CDR3 is TGTGCTAGTGGTACTGACAGCCAAGAGACCCAGTACTTC.

CDR3 DNA: TGTGCCAGCTCCCGAAAGGGAGGGGGTGAAGAACCTAACTATGGCTACACCTTC. Translated, it gives CASSRKGGGEEPNYGYTF. This chain uses TRBV9 with TRBJ1-2; D is possibly TRBD1 (6 bases). Germline V gene sequence: CDR1 SGDLS, CDR2 YYNGEE. CDR3 size: 18 residues. Between the trimmed V and J ends, which lost 7 bases and 0 bases, there was a span of 25 bases.

This clone is categorized as medium-sized. The J gene is TRBJ2-3, the V gene TRBV27; the D is unclear. The V gene lost 4 bases and the J gene lost 5 bases, with 10 bases spanning the gap. CDR1 is MNHEY, CDR2 SMNVEV, per germline (reference sequence). The CDR3 is made up of 13 amino acids. The CDR3 nucleotides read TGTGCCAGCAGTTCCGGGTATCAAGATACGCAGTATTTT. This gives the protein CASSSGYQDTQYF.

The chain has TRBV6-5 and TRBJ1-2, with TRBD1 matching over 7 bases. The V gene's germline CDR1 is MNHEY and CDR2 SVGAGI. J gave up 7 bases and V 4 bases, and 9 bases lay outside the gene matches. The CDR3 spans 14 residues. The CDR3 bases are TGTGCCAGCAGTTCTACGATAGGGGGCCGTGGCTACACCTTC. Translated, it gives CASSSTIGGRGYTF.

The chain employs TRBV20-1 and TRBJ2-1; 8 bases fit TRBD2. Unmatched junction bases numbered 8, after V lost 3 bases and J lost 10 bases. Looked up from germline, CDR1 is DFQATT and CDR2 is SNEGSKA (reference sequence). The CDR3 runs 13 residues. CDR3 coding DNA: TGCAGTGCTAGTATCGGGAGGGCCGACGAGCAGTTCTTC. As protein: CSASIGRADEQFF.

The chain links TRBV5-4 to TRBJ2-2; D possibly corresponds to TRBD2 (6 bases). The CDR3 covers 16 residues. The germline V and J ends were trimmed by 4 bases and 0 bases, with 13 bases remaining between them. Germline CDR1 SGHNT, CDR2 YYREEE (reference sequence). CDR3 in DNA: TGTGCCAGCAGCCCGCGGGGACGGCCGAACACCGGGGAGCTGTTTTTT. It codes for CASSPRGRPNTGELFF. Full variable domain (remainder filled in from reference TRBV5-4 and TRBJ2-2): ETGVTQSPTHLIKTRGQQVTLRCSSQSGHNTVSWYQQALGQGPQFIFQYYREEENGRGNFPPRFSGLQFPNYSSELNVNALELDDSALYLCASSPRGRPNTGELFFGEGSRLTVL.

This clone appeared once. CDR3 residues: CASSSTRGQGPQHF. For the CDR3, the DNA is TGTGCCAGCAGTTCGACCAGGGGTCAGGGGCCCCAGCATTTT. The chain carries TRBV2 and TRBJ1-5; D is possibly TRBD1 (6 bases). Trimming removed 5 bases at V and 9 bases at J, with 17 bases between. CDR1 and CDR2 from the germline V gene are SNHLY and FYNNEI. CDR3 length equals 14 residues.

This clone was recorded once. The CDR3 is CASSSNLRTSGRTTGELFF. Written as DNA, the CDR3 is TGTGCCAGCAGCTCAAATCTTCGGACTAGCGGGAGGACCACCGGGGAGCTGTTTTTT. V gene TRBV11-2 combines with J gene TRBJ2-2; 14 bases are a match to TRBD2. The V and J ends lost 4 bases and 4 bases, in that order; junction bases with no gene match: 11. Germline CDR1 and CDR2: SGHAT and FQNNGV. The CDR3 covers 19 residues.

The rearrangement uses TRBV27 and TRBJ2-3, with 9 bases aligning to TRBD2. Germline V gives CDR1 MNHEY, CDR2 SMNVEV (reference sequence). The V segment lost 6 bases and the J segment 6 bases; nucleotides outside the gene matches: 7. This CDR3 is 14 amino acids long. This CDR3 reads CASRDGLAIDTQYF. The CDR3 nucleotides read TGTGCCAGCAGAGACGGACTAGCGATTGATACGCAGTATTTT.

The chain has TRBV5-1 and TRBJ2-5; 7 bases map to TRBD2. In germline, CDR1 is SGHRS, CDR2 YFSETQ. J lost 4 bases, V lost 4 bases, and 10 bases had no gene match. CDR3 length equals 15 residues. CDR3 in DNA: TGCGCCAGCAGCAGGGATCAGGGCGGGGGAGAGACCCAGTACTTC. As protein: CASSRDQGGGETQYF.

This clone appeared a few times. V is TRBV2 and J is TRBJ2-7, with 11 bases that match TRBD1. CDR1 SNHLY and CDR2 FYNNEI come from the germline V gene. Trimming took 4 bases from V and 6 from J; bases not matched to a gene: 5. CDR3 size: 14 residues. The CDR3 coding sequence is TGTGCCAGCAGTGTGGAAGGGACAGGGGGCGAGCAGTACTTC. Translating gives CASSVEGTGGEQYF.

Only a few counts were recorded for this clone. The chain joins TRBV6-6 to TRBJ1-1, with D possibly matching TRBD1 (5 bases). Deletions cut 0 bases from V and 1 base from J, with 9 bases between. CDR1 is MNHNY and CDR2 is SVGAGI in the germline V gene (reference sequence). The CDR3 spans 15 residues. CDR3: CASSYSLDKNTEAFF. CDR3 bases: TGTGCCAGCAGTTACTCGTTGGACAAGAACACTGAAGCTTTCTTT.

This clone is a singleton in its sample. This chain links TRBV5-1 with TRBJ1-1, with D possibly matching TRBD1 (6 bases). The germline V gene encodes CDR1 SGHRS and CDR2 YFSETQ. The CDR3 has 16 residues. Trimming cost V 0 bases and J 3 bases, with 15 bases left between them. The CDR3 protein is CASSLASGEGDTEAFF. Here the CDR3 DNA reads TGCGCCAGCAGCTTGGCGTCGGGGGAGGGGGACACTGAAGCTTTCTTT.

The chain employs TRBV6-5 and TRBJ2-1; the match to TRBD2 covers 12 bases. The length of the CDR3 is 15 residues. Germline V gene lookup returns CDR1 MNHEY and CDR2 SVGAGI. Trimming at V came to 6 bases and at J to 7 bases, leaving 7 bases not matched to a gene. CDR3 protein: CASSLLAGGGNEQFF. As DNA, the CDR3 is TGTGCCAGCAGCCTACTAGCGGGAGGTGGTAATGAGCAGTTCTTC.

The chain uses TRBV13 and TRBJ2-6, with D tentatively TRBD2 (7 bases). V lost 10 bases and J lost 4, with 17 bases in between. The germline V gene encodes CDR1 PRHDT and CDR2 FYEKMQ (reference sequence). This CDR3 has 15 amino acids. CDR3 DNA: TGTGCCACTCTAGAGGGGGGGCTAGGGGCCAACGTCCTGACTTTC. Protein sequence: CATLEGGLGANVLTF.